The 2 T cell receptor beta chains below come from one sample, sequenced in a study of radiotherapy plus CTLA-4 blockade in lung cancer. Sequencing was performed with immunoSEQ multiplex PCR; in TCRdb, only in-frame clones are kept and a portion is missing. The repertoire consists of roughly 66,000 clones, with around four fifths occurring once and the leading ten covering 4%. The sequences come from peripheral blood, collected from a patient treated with radiotherapy plus ipilimumab. These receptors were obtained from a human donor with non-small cell lung cancer who had a partial response to radiotherapy plus ipilimumab.

The V gene is TRBV6-1, the J gene TRBJ1-2; D is ambiguous. There are 11 residues in the CDR3. The V gene's germline CDR1 is MNHNS and CDR2 SASEGT. V lost 5 bases to trimming and J lost 8 bases, with 9 bases between them. The CDR3: CASSYEGGYTF. CDR3 coding DNA: TGTGCCAGCAGTTATGAGGGCGGCTACACCTTC.

The rearrangement joins TRBV7-9 to TRBJ2-2; a possible D gene is TRBD1 (5 bases). V shed 0 bases and J shed 8 bases, with 10 bases lying between them. The length of the CDR3 is 14 residues. Per germline, CDR1 SEHNR and CDR2 FQNEAQ (reference sequence). Here the CDR3 DNA reads TGTGCCAGCAGCTTAGCGGGGCTGGCAGGGGAGCTGTTTTTT. It encodes CASSLAGLAGELFF.